This record looks at one TCR beta chain sequence and its context. This clone's antigen is unknown. Base qualities are missing; no much larger clone stands one base away. Distinct nucleotide sequences in the sample also encode this CDR3. V loses 3 bases at its end and J loses 4 bases; junction bases beyond the gene matches: 7. Reading the germline V gene gives CDR1 MGHRA and CDR2 YSYEKL. From the cysteine up to the phenylalanine, the CDR3 has a length of 15 residues. The CDR3 DNA has 45 bases and is translated from base 1. The CDR3 regions of human TCRbeta chains were analyzed by immunosequencing. Processing in the source paper ran as follows. Repertoire TCRs were checked for matches against a reference library of SARS-CoV-2-specific TCRs that had been generated using the MIRA antigen-specificity platform. Breadth was defined as the fraction of unique TCRs that were SARS-CoV-2-associated. Depth was defined as the fraction of total T cells that were SARS-CoV-2-associated. Using the MIRA data, every spike-specific TCR was mapped to the spike region that the TCR reacted to and assigned to either a CD4 or a CD8 class. Log10-transformed breadth and depth values were compared by one-way ANOVA with Sidak's multiple comparisons tests. The table was pulled from immuneACCESS by TCRdb, which kept in-frame rearrangements only. Such tables lose some clones; where checked, under half of the loss comes from unresolved V genes, and the rest has no known cause. V, J and clone size are those of that table, while D and trimming were read from the DNA. This sample lists fewer than 120,000 clones; nearly 90% were detected once. Approximately 3.5% of the sample is in the top ten clones.

In the paper's terms, the time point label means: baseline before first vaccination. Samples from vaccinated people were obtained from the UK trials COV001 and COV002, which included a single-blind randomized controlled phase 2/3 trial of AZD1222 (ChAdOx1 nCoV-19) in healthy adults. For TCRbeta chain sequencing, PBMC samples were collected from trial participants at day 0 and at day 28 after the second dose. The data are from a study of T cell responses to AZD1222 COVID-19 vaccine (dated by TCRdb to the early 2020s). For context, the study as a whole: AZD1222 recipients whose second dose came at about 4 weeks and those whose second dose came at about 12 weeks were combined into one group, since spike-specific TCR depth and breadth did not differ between the two schedules. A total of 233 trial participants underwent TCR sequencing, of whom around 200 received two doses of AZD1222 and roughly 25 received two doses of the MenACWY control vaccine. Enrollment into the trials was organized by age into subgroups of 18-55, 56-69 and 70-plus years, and those subgroups contained about 160, 30 and 59 TCR-sequenced participants, respectively. Study-level results and caveats: After two AZD1222 doses, both the breadth and the depth of spike-specific TCRs were significantly higher than at day 0 and than in MenACWY recipients. CD4 TCRs associated with the vaccine covered the entire spike protein, and the dominant responses were in regions 160-218 and 743-854. Only a handful of AZD1222 recipients were SARS-CoV-2 seropositive at baseline, limiting conclusions about previously exposed vaccinees. Because no day 14 peak-response samples were available, repertoires were characterized only after the peak T cell response. In the small 56-69-year group, the increase in depth fell short of significance, most likely because of low power. Reportedly, almost half of the unique spike-specific TCRs recognized epitopes lying outside the regions that are mutated in the B.1.351 and B.1.1.7 variants. Most participants were white British and females outnumbered males, and the authors suggested that clonal diversity may have been underestimated.

This sequence uses TRBV4-1 and TRBJ2-7, with TRBD1 matching 9 junction bases. The starting material was peripheral blood, obtained on day 0 of AZD1222 vaccination. This TCR was sampled from an adult in good health. The bases are TGCGCCAGCAGCCAGCCGGGACAGGGTAAATACGAGCAGTACTTC. It translates to CASSQPGQGKYEQYF.